The TCR beta chain under discussion was sequenced for a study of T cell responses to AZD1222 COVID-19 vaccine. The overall study: Recipients boosted at about 4 weeks or about 12 weeks are pooled. Overall study findings and caveats: Only after the peak T cell response were repertoires sampled. The donor group comprised mostly white British people and more females; the analysis possibly underestimated clonal diversity. Across spike, vaccine-associated CD4 TCRs were found, dominant at 160-218 and 743-854.

Germline loops: CDR1 MNHEY, CDR2 SMNVEV (reference sequence). V dropped 1 base and J dropped 1; count of bases not matched to a gene: 5. The CDR3 totals 19 residues. This clone was observed a single time. Its antigen is unknown. The table came from immunoSEQ multiplex PCR; TCRdb's copy has only in-frame clones and leaves some out. Altogether 85,000 to 130,000 clones are present, over 80% being singletons, with the ten largest covering over 6.5%. V gene TRBV27 combines with J gene TRBJ2-6; 12 bases map to TRBD1. This sample comprised peripheral blood, obtained on day 0 of AZD1222 vaccination. The receptor's source is an adult in good health. The CDR3 region is CASSLWGQGAPSGANVLTF. The CDR3 region has the DNA TGTGCCAGCAGTTTATGGGGACAGGGGGCGCCGTCTGGGGCCAACGTCCTGACTTTC.